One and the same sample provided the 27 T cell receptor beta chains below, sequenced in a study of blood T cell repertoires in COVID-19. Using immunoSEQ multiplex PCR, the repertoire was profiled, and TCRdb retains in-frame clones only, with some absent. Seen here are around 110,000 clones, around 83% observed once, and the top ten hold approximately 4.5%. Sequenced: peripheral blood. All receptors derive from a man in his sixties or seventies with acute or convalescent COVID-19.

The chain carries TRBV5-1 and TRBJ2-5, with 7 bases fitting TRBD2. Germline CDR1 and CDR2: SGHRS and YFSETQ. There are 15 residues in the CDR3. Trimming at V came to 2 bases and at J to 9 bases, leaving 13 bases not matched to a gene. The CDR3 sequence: CASSLNTGLTYPQYF. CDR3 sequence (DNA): TGCGCCAGCAGCTTAAATACGGGACTAACTTACCCCCAGTACTTC.

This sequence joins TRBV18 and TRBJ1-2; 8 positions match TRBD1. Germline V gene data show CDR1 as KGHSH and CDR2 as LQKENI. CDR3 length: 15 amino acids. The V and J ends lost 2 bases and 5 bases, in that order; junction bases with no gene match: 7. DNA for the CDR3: TGTGCCAGCTCACCAATTGGGACAGGAGATTATGGCTACACCTTC. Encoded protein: CASSPIGTGDYGYTF.

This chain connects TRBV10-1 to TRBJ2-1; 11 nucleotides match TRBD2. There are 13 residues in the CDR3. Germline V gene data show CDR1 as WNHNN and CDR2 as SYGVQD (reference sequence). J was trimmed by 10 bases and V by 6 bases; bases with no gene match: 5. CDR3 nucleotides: TGCGCCAGCAGCGGGACTAGCGGACGCGAGCAGTTCTTC. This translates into CASSGTSGREQFF.

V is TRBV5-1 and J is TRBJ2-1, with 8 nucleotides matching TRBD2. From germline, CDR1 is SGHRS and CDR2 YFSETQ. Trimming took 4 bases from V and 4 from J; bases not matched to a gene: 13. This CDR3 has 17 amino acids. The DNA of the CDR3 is TGCGCCAGCAGCCCGGCCTTAGGGGCGGGGGGATACAATGAGCAGTTCTTC. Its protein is CASSPALGAGGYNEQFF. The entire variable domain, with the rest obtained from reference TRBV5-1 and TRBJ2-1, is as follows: KAGVTQTPRYLIKTRGQQVTLSCSPISGHRSVSWYQQTPGQGLQFLFEYFSETQRNKGNFPGRFSGRQFSNSRSEMNVSTLELGDSALYLCASSPALGAGGYNEQFFGPGTRLTVL.

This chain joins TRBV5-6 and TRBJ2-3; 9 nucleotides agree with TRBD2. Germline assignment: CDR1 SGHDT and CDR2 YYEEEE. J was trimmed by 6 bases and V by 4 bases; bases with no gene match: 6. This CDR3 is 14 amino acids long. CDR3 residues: CASSLGLATDTQYF. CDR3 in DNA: TGTGCCAGCAGCCTAGGACTAGCGACCGATACGCAGTATTTT.

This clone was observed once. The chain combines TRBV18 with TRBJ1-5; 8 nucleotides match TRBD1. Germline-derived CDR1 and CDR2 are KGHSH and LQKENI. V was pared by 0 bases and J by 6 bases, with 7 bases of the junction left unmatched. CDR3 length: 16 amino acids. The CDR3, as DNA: TGTGCCAGCTCACCACCGACACAGGGGGAGAGTCAGCCCCAGCATTTT. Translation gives CASSPPTQGESQPQHF.

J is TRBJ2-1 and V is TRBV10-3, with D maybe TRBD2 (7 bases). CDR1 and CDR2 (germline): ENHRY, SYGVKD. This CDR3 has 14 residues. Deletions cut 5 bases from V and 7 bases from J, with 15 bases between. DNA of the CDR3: TGTGCCATCAGTTACGGGGGGCCAGGGAATGAGCAGTTCTTC. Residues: CAISYGGPGNEQFF.

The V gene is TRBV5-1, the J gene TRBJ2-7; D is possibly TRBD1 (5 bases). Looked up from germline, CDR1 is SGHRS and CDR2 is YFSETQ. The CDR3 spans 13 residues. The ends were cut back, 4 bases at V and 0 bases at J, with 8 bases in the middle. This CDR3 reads CASSQGSSYEQYF. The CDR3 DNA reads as TGCGCCAGCAGCCAGGGTAGCTCCTACGAGCAGTACTTC.

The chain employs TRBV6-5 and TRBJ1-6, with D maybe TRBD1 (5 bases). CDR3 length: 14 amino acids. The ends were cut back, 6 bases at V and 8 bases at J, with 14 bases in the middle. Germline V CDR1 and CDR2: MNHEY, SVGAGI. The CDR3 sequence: CASRVQGADSPLHF. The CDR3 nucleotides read TGTGCCAGCAGAGTCCAGGGCGCAGATTCACCCCTCCACTTT.

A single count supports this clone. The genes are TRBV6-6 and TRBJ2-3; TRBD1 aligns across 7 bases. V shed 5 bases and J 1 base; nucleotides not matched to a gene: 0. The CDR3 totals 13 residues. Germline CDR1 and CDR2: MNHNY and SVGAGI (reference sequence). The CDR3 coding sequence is TGTGCCAGCAGTGGGACAGGCACAGATACGCAGTATTTT. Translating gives CASSGTGTDTQYF.

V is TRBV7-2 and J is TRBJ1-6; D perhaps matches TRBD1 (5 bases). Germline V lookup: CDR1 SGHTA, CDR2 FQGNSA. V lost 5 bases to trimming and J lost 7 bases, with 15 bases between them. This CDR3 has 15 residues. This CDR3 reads CASSPRVGGNSPLHF. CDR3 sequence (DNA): TGTGCCAGCAGCCCCCGGGTCGGGGGGAATTCACCCCTCCACTTT.

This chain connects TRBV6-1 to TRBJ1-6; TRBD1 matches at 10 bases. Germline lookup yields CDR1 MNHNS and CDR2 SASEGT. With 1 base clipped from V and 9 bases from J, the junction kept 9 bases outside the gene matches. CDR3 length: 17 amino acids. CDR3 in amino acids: CASSEEGRQGAFSPLHF. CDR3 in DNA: TGTGCCAGCAGTGAAGAGGGGAGACAGGGGGCTTTTTCACCCCTCCACTTT.

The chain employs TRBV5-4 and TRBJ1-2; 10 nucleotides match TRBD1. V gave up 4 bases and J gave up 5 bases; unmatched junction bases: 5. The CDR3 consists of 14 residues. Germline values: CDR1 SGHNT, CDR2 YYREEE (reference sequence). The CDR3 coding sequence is TGTGCCAGCAGCGAGGGACAGGGGCAATATGGCTACACCTTC. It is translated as CASSEGQGQYGYTF.

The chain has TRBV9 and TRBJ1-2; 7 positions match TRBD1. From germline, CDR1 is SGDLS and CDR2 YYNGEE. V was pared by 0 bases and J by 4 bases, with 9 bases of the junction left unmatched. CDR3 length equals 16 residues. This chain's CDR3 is CASSVAAQQGVYGYTF. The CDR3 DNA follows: TGTGCCAGCAGCGTAGCAGCTCAGCAGGGGGTCTATGGCTACACCTTC.

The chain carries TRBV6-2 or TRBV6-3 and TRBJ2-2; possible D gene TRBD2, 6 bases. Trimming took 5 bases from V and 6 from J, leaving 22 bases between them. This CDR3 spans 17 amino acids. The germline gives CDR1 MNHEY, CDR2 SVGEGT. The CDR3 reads CASSKSRDSQNAGELFF. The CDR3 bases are TGTGCCAGCAGTAAATCAAGGGACTCCCAGAATGCCGGGGAGCTGTTTTTT.

The CDR3 nucleotides are TGTGCCAGCAGCCTCTTGGGGGGGGATCAGCCCCAGCATTTT. Amino acid sequence: CASSLLGGDQPQHF. The chain combines TRBV7-2 with TRBJ1-5, with D possibly TRBD1 on 5 matching bases. CDR1 is SGHTA, CDR2 FQGNSA, per germline. The CDR3 has 14 residues. Trimming left V 5 bases short and J 5 bases short, with 13 bases between.

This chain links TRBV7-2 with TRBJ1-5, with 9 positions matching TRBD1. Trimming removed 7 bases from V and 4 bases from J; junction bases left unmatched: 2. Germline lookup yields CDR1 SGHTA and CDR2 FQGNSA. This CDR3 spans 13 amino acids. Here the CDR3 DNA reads TGTGCCAGCACGGGACAGGGAAATCAGCCCCAGCATTTT. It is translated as CASTGQGNQPQHF.

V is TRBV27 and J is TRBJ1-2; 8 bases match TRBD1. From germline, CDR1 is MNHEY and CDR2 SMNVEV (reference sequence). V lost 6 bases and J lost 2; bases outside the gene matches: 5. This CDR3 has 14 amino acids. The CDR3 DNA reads TGTGCCAGCAGACGTACAGGGGGAAACTATGGCTACACCTTC. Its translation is CASRRTGGNYGYTF.

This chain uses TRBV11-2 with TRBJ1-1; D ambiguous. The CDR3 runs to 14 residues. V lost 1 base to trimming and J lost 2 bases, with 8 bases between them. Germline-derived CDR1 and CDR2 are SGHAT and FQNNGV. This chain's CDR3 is CASSLAGSNTEAFF. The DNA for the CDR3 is TGTGCCAGCAGCTTAGCGGGAAGTAACACTGAAGCTTTCTTT.

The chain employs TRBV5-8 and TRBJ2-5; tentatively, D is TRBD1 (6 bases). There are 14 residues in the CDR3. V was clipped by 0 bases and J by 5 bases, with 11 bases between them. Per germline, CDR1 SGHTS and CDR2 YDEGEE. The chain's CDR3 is CASSLDRAEETQYF. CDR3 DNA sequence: TGTGCCAGCAGCTTGGACAGGGCCGAGGAGACCCAGTACTTC. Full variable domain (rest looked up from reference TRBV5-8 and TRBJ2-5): EAGVTQSPTHLIKTRGQQATLRCSPISGHTSVYWYQQALGLGLQFLLWYDEGEERNRGNFPPRFSGRQFPNYSSELNVNALELEDSALYLCASSLDRAEETQYFGPGTRLLVL.

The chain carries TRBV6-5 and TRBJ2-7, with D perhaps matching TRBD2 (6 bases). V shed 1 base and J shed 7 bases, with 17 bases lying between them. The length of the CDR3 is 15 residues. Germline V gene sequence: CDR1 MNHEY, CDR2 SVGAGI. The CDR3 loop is CASSYWGVSPSEQYF. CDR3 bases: TGTGCCAGCAGTTACTGGGGGGTTTCCCCGTCTGAGCAGTACTTC.

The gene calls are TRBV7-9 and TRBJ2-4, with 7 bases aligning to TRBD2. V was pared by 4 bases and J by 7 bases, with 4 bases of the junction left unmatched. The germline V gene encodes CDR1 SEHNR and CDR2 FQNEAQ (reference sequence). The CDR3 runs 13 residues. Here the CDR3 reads CASSSRLANIQYF. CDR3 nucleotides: TGTGCCAGCAGCTCCAGACTAGCTAACATTCAGTACTTC.

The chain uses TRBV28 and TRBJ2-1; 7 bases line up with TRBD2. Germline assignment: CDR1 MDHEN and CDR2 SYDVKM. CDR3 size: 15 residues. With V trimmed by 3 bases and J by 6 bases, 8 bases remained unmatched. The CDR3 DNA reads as TGTGCCAGCAGTTTCTTTAGGACTAGGGGCAATGAGCAGTTCTTC. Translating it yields CASSFFRTRGNEQFF.

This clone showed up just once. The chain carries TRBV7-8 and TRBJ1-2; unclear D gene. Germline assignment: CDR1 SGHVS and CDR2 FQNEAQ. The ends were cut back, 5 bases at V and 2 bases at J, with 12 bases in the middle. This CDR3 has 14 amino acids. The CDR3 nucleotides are TGTGCCAGCAGCGTAGGTTGGCGGAACTATGGCTACACCTTC. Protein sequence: CASSVGWRNYGYTF.

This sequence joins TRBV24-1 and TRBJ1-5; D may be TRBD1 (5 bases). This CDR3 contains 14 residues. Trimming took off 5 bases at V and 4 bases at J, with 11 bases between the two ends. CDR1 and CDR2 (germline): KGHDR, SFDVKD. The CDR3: CATSAAGWNQPQHF. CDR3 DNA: TGTGCCACCAGTGCAGCAGGGTGGAATCAGCCCCAGCATTTT.

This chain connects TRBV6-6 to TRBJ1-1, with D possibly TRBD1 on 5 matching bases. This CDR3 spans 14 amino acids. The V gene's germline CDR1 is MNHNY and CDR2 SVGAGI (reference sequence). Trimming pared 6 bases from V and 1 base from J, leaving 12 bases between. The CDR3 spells CASSHQGKNTEAFF. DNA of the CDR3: TGTGCCAGCAGCCATCAGGGAAAGAACACTGAAGCTTTCTTT.

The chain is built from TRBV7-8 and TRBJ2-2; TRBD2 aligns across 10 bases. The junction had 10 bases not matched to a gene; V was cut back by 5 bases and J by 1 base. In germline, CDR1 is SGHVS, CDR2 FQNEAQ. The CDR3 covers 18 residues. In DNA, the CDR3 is TGTGCCAGCAGCCTCCGGGTAGCGGGGGGCCTGAACACCGGGGAGCTGTTTTTT. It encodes CASSLRVAGGLNTGELFF.